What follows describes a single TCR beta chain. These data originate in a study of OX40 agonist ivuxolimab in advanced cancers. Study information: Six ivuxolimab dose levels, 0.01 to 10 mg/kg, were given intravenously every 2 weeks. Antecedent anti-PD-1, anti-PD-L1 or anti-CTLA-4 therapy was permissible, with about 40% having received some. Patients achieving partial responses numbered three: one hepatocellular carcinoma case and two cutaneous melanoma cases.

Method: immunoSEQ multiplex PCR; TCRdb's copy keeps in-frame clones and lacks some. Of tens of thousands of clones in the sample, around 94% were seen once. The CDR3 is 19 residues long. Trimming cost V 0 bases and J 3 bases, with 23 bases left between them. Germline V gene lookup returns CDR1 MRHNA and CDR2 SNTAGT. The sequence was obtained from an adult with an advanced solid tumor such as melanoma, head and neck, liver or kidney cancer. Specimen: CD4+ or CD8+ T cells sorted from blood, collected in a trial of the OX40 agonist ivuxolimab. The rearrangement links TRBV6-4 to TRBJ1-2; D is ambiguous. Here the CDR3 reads CASSDSSLPMVRPYYGYTF. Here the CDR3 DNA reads TGTGCCAGCAGTGACTCGAGCTTACCCATGGTCAGGCCCTACTATGGCTACACCTTC.